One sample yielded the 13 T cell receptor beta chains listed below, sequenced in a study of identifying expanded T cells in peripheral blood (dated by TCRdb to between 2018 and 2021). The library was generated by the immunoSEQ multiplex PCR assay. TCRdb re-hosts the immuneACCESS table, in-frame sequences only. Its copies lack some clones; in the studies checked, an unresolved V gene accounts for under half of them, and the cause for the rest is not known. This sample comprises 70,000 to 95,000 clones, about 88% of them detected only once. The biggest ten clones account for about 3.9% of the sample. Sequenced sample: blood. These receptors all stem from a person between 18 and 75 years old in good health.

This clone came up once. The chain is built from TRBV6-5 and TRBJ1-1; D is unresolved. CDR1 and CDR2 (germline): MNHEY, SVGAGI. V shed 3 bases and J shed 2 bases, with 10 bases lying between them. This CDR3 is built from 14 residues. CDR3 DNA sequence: TGTGCCAGCAGTTATTCCTATAGAAACACTGAAGCTTTCTTT. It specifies CASSYSYRNTEAFF.

The CDR3 region is CASSLTSGSLETQYF. DNA for the CDR3: TGTGCCAGCAGTTTGACTAGCGGGAGTCTTGAGACCCAGTACTTC. The chain carries TRBV2 and TRBJ2-5; 12 bases align to TRBD2. V was clipped by 5 bases and J by 5 bases; unmatched bases: 6. Germline CDR1 is SNHLY and CDR2 is FYNNEI. The CDR3 sequence is 15 residues long.

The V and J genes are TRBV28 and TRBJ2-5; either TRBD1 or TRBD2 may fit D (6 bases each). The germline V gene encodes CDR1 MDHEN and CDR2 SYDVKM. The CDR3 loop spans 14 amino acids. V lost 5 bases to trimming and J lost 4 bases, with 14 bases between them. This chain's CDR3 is CASSQTGGGETQYF. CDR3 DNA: TGTGCCAGCAGTCAAACAGGAGGGGGAGAGACCCAGTACTTC.

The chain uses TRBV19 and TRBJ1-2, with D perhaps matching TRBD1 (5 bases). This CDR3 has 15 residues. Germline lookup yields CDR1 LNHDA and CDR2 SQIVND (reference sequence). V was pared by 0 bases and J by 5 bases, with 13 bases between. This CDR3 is CASSIDPGTSYGYTF. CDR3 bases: TGTGCCAGTAGTATAGATCCGGGGACCAGTTATGGCTACACCTTC.

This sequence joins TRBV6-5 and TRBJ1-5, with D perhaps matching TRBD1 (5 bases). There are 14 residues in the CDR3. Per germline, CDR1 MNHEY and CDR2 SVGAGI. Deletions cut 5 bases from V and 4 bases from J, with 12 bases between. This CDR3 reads CASSPRGGNQPQHF. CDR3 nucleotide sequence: TGTGCCAGCAGTCCCCGGGGGGGAAATCAGCCCCAGCATTTT.

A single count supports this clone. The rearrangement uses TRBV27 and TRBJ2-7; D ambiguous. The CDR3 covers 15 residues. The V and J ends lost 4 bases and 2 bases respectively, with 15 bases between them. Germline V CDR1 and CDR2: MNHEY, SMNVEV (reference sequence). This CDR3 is CASSYAYFSPYEQYF. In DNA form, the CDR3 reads TGTGCCAGCAGTTATGCGTACTTTAGTCCCTACGAGCAGTACTTC.

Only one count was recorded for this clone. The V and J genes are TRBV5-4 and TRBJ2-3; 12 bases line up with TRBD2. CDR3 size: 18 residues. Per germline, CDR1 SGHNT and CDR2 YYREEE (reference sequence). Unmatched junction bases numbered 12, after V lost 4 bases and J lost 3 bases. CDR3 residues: CASSLFSTSGSRTDTQYF. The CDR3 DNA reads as TGTGCCAGCAGCCTCTTCTCGACTAGCGGGAGTAGAACAGATACGCAGTATTTT.

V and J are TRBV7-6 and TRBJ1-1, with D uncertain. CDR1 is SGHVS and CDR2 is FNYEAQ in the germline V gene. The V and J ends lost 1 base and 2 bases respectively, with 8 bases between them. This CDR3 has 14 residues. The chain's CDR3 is CASSLEGTNTEAFF. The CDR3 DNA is TGTGCCAGCAGCTTAGAGGGAACCAACACTGAAGCTTTCTTT.

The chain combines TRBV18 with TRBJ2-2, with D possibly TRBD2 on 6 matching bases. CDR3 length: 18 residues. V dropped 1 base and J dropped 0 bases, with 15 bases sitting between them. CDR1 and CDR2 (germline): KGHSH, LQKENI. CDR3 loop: CASSPLPMGGTNTGELFF. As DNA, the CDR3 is TGTGCCAGCTCACCACTCCCCATGGGGGGAACGAACACCGGGGAGCTGTTTTTT.

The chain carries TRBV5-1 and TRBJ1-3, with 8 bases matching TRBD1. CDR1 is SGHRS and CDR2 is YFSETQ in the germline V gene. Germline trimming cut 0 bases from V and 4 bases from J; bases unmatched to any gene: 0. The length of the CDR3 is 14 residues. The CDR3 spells CASSLGTGGNTIYF. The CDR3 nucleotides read TGCGCCAGCAGCTTGGGGACAGGGGGAAACACCATATATTTT.

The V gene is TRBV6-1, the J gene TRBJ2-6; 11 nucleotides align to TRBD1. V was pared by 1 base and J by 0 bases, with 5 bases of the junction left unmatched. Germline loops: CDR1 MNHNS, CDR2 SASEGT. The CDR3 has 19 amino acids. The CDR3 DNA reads TGTGCCAGCAGTGAAGAGGGGACAGGGGGGATCTCTGGGGCCAACGTCCTGACTTTC. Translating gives CASSEEGTGGISGANVLTF.

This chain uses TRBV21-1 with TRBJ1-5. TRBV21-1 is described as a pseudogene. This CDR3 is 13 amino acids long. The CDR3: CASRVGGGQPQHF. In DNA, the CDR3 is TGTGCCAGCAGGGTGGGGGGCGGTCAGCCCCAGCATTTT.

For the CDR3, the DNA is TGTGCCATCAGTGAGAACGGACAGGGGGCGGACGAGCAGTACTTC. Its translation: CAISENGQGADEQYF. V gene TRBV10-3 combines with J gene TRBJ2-7; 11 bases map to TRBD1. The trim removed 2 bases at V and 5 bases at J, leaving 5 bases unmatched. The CDR3 consists of 15 residues. Germline V lookup: CDR1 ENHRY, CDR2 SYGVKD.